This T cell receptor (beta chain) was observed in a study of response to subunit inactivated influenza vaccine. CDR3 length: 12 residues. The J segment lost 4 bases and the V segment lost 3 bases, leaving 0 bases of the junction unmatched. Looked up from germline, CDR1 is LNHNV and CDR2 is YYDKDF (reference sequence). TCRdb re-called the RT-PCR reads with MiXCR, one entry per CDR3 protein. The top ten clones hold 25% to 35% of a sample with 180,000 or so distinct CDR3 sequences, approximately 12% of them seen once. This sample was shared with a second study, whose subject was T cells expressing NK-cell markers. That source notes: TCR beta cDNA was made by 5'RACE template switching with UMIs. In the group of eight sequenced donors, seven were HCMV-seropositive and one was seronegative. There were a handful of donors in whom these clonotypes also led the CD3+CD56-NKG2C+ fraction. Whether expanded NKG2C+ T cell clones were HCMV-specific remained unclear.

The sample here was CD8+ T cells sorted from PBMCs, taken 11 to 12 days after vaccination. The clonotype was recovered from a man between 50 and 59 years old who received an inactivated influenza vaccine. The chain employs TRBV15 and TRBJ2-7, with 7 bases aligning to TRBD1. The DNA of the CDR3 is TGTGCCACCAGCAGGACAGGGTACGAGCAGTACTTC. Its protein is CATSRTGYEQYF.